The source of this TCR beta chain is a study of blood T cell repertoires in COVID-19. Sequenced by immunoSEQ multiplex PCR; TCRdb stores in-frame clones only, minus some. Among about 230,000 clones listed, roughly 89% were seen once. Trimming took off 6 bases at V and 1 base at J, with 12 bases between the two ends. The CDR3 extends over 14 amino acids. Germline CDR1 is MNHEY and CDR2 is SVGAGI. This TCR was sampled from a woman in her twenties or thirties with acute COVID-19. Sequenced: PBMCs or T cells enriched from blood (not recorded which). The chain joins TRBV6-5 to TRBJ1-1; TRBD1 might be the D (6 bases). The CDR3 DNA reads TGTGCCAGCAGCCGGGGGGCGGGGAACACTGAAGCTTTCTTT. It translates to CASSRGAGNTEAFF.